This T cell receptor beta chain was recorded in a study of shared clonotypes between healthy human individuals. Execution of the assay was at deep level. Among the unsorted PBMC samples, replicate PCRs used approximately 270 ng DNA, 25,000 to 35,000 T cell genomes. Measured with immunoSEQ multiplex PCR; TCRdb has only the in-frame clones, and not every one. The table lists about 520,000 clones, approximately 81% of them singletons. Only a few counts were recorded for this clone. The antigen remains undetermined. A far larger clone is just one base off, so this is likely a read error. In the same sample, other DNA sequences code for this CDR3. General study results and limits: Having only a few donors restricted how much genetic and exposure-history diversity was captured. An effect of sequencing depth on clonotype sharing among donors was expected.

The sequenced sample was PBMCs. The receptor comes from a woman aged 40 to 50 in good health. Some clones in this sample may be carry-over from other donors' samples.

The CDR3 loop reads CASSLQPGSSEQYF. The CDR3 DNA sequence: TGCGCCAGCAGCTTACAACCGGGGTCGAGCGAGCAGTACTTC. The chain combines TRBV7-7 with TRBJ2-7, with D possibly being TRBD2 (5 bases). The CDR3 consists of 14 residues. Germline V gene sequence: CDR1 SSHAT, CDR2 FNYEAQ (reference sequence).